Each of the 12 T cell receptor beta chains below was sequenced from the same sample in a study of blood T cells in healthy people across ages. Sample-barcoded 5' priming and a J-beta primer mix drove a second PCR of roughly 6 to 12 cycles. TCRdb redid the calling of the 5' RACE reads with MiXCR, one entry per CDR3 protein. The repertoire consists of hundreds of thousands of distinct CDR3 sequences, with 40% to 45% occurring once and the leading ten covering 25% to 35%. Sequencing was performed on blood. The receptors were sampled from a man at least 80 years old in good health.

The sample holds a few counts of this clonotype. V and J are TRBV29-1 and TRBJ2-1, with 7 bases that match TRBD2. Germline-derived CDR1 and CDR2 are SQVTM and ANQGSEA. The CDR3 is 11 amino acids. Losses at the gene ends were 5 bases for V and 15 bases for J; bases not matched to a gene: 10. CDR3 protein: CSVPGLGGRFF. As DNA, the CDR3 is TGCAGCGTTCCTGGACTAGGCGGTCGGTTCTTC.

This clonotype occurred a few times. The chain has TRBV12-3 or TRBV12-4 and TRBJ2-4; D may be TRBD2 (6 bases). The CDR3 runs to 13 residues. The V gene lost 2 bases and the J gene lost 13 bases, with 15 bases spanning the gap. DNA of the CDR3: TGTGCCAGCAGTTTAAATTTGGGCGGGGAGCAGTACTTC. Amino acids: CASSLNLGGEQYF.

The chain links TRBV7-2 to TRBJ2-4; weak D call: TRBD1 (5 bases). Between the trimmed V and J ends, which lost 1 base and 13 bases, there was a span of 20 bases. The CDR3 contains 15 residues. Germline V CDR1 and CDR2: SGHTA, FQGNSA. The DNA of the CDR3 is TGTGCCAGCAGCTTAGAAGGCCAGGGCAACGATGAGCAGTACTTC. It yields the protein CASSLEGQGNDEQYF.

The V call is TRBV24-1, the J call TRBJ2-3, with D unclear. The CDR3 extends over 12 amino acids. Trimming cost V 1 base and J 9 bases, with 7 bases left between them. Germline lookup yields CDR1 KGHDR and CDR2 SFDVKD. DNA of the CDR3: TGTGCCACCAGTGATTTTATGGGCACGCAGTATTTT. Translated: CATSDFMGTQYF.

In this sample, this clonotype turned up a few times. V is TRBV20-1 and J is TRBJ1-1; 11 bases align to TRBD1. Germline V CDR1 and CDR2: DFQATT, SNEGSKA (reference sequence). The CDR3 covers 12 residues. V shed 5 bases, J shed 11 bases, and the junction held 7 bases outside the gene matches. The CDR3 is CSAYGQGARAFF. The CDR3 nucleotides are TGCAGTGCTTATGGACAGGGGGCGCGGGCTTTCTTT.

This clonotype was detected ten times or more. A read error may produce the germline difference seen at one junction end. The chain carries TRBV11-2 and TRBJ2-1, with D hard to call. Germline CDR1 is SGHAT and CDR2 is FQNNGV. The CDR3 extends over 13 amino acids. The CDR3 DNA reads as TGTGCCAGCAGCGTAGATATGTCGTTTGAGCAGTTCTTC. Translation gives CASSVDMSFEQFF.

On this clonotype: One end of the junction does not line up with germline, which may come from a read error. The chain links TRBV7-2 to TRBJ2-7, with 7 bases identical to TRBD2. Germline assignment: CDR1 SGHTA and CDR2 FQGNSA. The CDR3 length is 13 residues. CDR3 in amino acids: CASSRGSTYEQYF. The CDR3 DNA reads TGCGCCAGCAGCCGCGGGAGTACCTACGAGCAGTACTTC. Combining the CDR3 with reference TRBV7-2 and TRBJ2-7 gives the whole variable domain GAGVSQSPSNKVTEKGKDVELRCDPISGHTALYWYRQSLGQGLEFLIYFQGNSAPDKSGLPSDRFSAERTGGSVSTLTIQRTQQEDSAVYLCASSRGSTYEQYFGPGTRLTVT.

The rearrangement uses TRBV7-2 and TRBJ2-7; TRBD2 might be the D (5 bases). The DNA matches TRBJ2-5 better at its end, which makes the J call doubtful. The CDR3 has 13 amino acids. Germline values: CDR1 SGHTA, CDR2 FQGNSA. CDR3 nucleotide sequence: TGTGCCAGCAGCTTTGGGAGTAGAGAGACCCAGTACTTC. This sequence encodes CASSFGSRETQYF.

Many counts were recorded for this clonotype. The chain links TRBV29-1 to TRBJ2-3; unclear D gene. CDR1 and CDR2 (germline): SQVTM, ANQGSEA. Between the trimmed V and J ends, which lost 2 bases and 1 base, there was a span of 4 bases. This CDR3 contains 12 residues. DNA for the CDR3: TGCAGCGTTGAAATCGGCACAGATACGCAGTATTTT. This translates into CSVEIGTDTQYF.

This chain links TRBV12-3 or TRBV12-4 with TRBJ2-1; D unclear. V was cut by 2 bases and J by 3 bases, with 14 bases left in between. There are 16 residues in the CDR3. CDR3 sequence reads: CASSLREQHIYNEQFF. The CDR3 DNA is TGTGCCAGCAGTTTACGAGAACAGCACATCTACAATGAGCAGTTCTTC.

CDR3 loop: CASSGGSATDTQYF. Here the CDR3 DNA reads TGTGCCAGTAGTGGAGGGTCGGCCACAGATACGCAGTATTTT. J is TRBJ2-3 and V is TRBV19; maybe TRBD2 (6 bases). The CDR3 is 14 residues long. V was trimmed by 5 bases and J by 2 bases, leaving 11 bases between them. CDR1 LNHDA and CDR2 SQIVND come from the germline V gene (reference sequence).

V usage is TRBV20-1 and J usage is TRBJ1-2; D gene ambiguous. Germline loops: CDR1 DFQATT, CDR2 SNEGSKA (reference sequence). V lost 4 bases and J 4 bases, leaving 4 bases between the germline ends. The CDR3 contains 10 residues. For the CDR3, the DNA is TGCAGTGCTATCTCCTATGGCTACACCTTC. Its translation is CSAISYGYTF.